These T cell receptor beta chains were read from a single sample in a study of blood T cells in healthy people across ages. TCRdb re-analysed the 5' RACE reads in MiXCR, keeping a single row per CDR3 protein. Of around 990,000 distinct CDR3 sequences in the sample, 35% to 40% were seen once. Sequences were obtained from blood. Source of these receptors: a man younger than 35 in good health. CDR3s include the opening cysteine and the closing phenylalanine or tryptophan. Fields, in order: J gene, D gene, V gene, clone size, CDR3 protein, CDR3 DNA. The D gene is left open where the match is weak. Where a row states a size, it is once, few, many or the class of an expanded clone; other rows omit it.

>TRBJ1-6|TRBD1|TRBV2|.
CASSPYGTGGSPLHF
TGTGCCAGCAGTCCCTACGGGACAGGGGGCTCACCCCTCCACTTT
>TRBJ2-7|TRBD2|TRBV6-2/TRBV6-3|few
CASSYPSGAYNEQYF
TGTGCCAGCAGTTACCCTAGCGGGGCCTACAATGAGCAGTACTTC
>TRBJ1-4|TRBD1|TRBV2|.
CASSDGTGRNEKLFF
TGTGCCAGCAGTGACGGGACAGGACGGAATGAAAAACTGTTTTTT
>TRBJ1-2|.|TRBV20-1|.
CSAGQGRDYGYTF
TGCAGTGCTGGTCAGGGGCGGGACTATGGCTACACCTTC
>TRBJ1-3|TRBD1|TRBV4-2|.
CASSRRQGGITGDTIYF
TGTGCCAGCAGCCGTCGACAGGGTGGGATAACGGGTGACACCATATATTTT
>TRBJ1-2|.|TRBV5-1|.
CASGETGHSRGYTF
TGCGCCAGCGGGGAGACGGGCCACTCTAGGGGCTACACCTTC
>TRBJ2-7|.|TRBV6-1|.
CASSPPGRRDKQYF
TGTGCCAGCAGTCCCCCGGGAAGGAGAGACAAGCAGTACTTC
>TRBJ2-5|TRBD2|TRBV4-2|.
CASSPGTSGYQETQYF
TGTGCCAGCAGCCCCGGGACTAGCGGTTACCAAGAGACCCAGTACTTC
>TRBJ1-2|.|TRBV20-1|.
CSATGGPLGGCTF
TGCAGTGCCACCGGGGGACCCCTGGGAGGCTGCACCTTC
>TRBJ1-2|.|TRBV20-1|few
CSARRTADGYTF
TGCAGTGCTAGACGGACAGCGGATGGCTACACCTTC
>TRBJ2-5|.|TRBV4-2|.
CASSQLAGGGNEQYF
TGTGCCAGCAGCCAATTAGCAGGTGGGGGGAATGAGCAGTACTTC
>TRBJ2-1|.|TRBV12-3/TRBV12-4|few
CASSFLGLGEQFF
TGTGCCAGCAGTTTCCTCGGACTGGGTGAGCAGTTCTTC
>TRBJ2-3|.|TRBV6-2/TRBV6-3|few
CASSYPASTDTQYF
TGTGCCAGCAGTTACCCGGCTAGCACAGATACGCAGTATTTT
>TRBJ1-4|.|TRBV2|few
CASSDRRSTNEKLFF
TGTGCCAGCAGTGACAGGCGTTCAACTAATGAAAAACTGTTTTTT
>TRBJ2-7|TRBD1|TRBV4-3|.
CASSQDLGQGVGEQYF
TGCGCCAGCAGCCAAGATTTGGGACAGGGGGTCGGTGAGCAGTACTTC
>TRBJ1-5|TRBD1|TRBV20-1|few
CSARVLVRQGAPLNQPQHF
TGCAGTGCTAGAGTTCTTGTCCGACAGGGGGCTCCTCTCAATCAGCCCCAGCATTTT